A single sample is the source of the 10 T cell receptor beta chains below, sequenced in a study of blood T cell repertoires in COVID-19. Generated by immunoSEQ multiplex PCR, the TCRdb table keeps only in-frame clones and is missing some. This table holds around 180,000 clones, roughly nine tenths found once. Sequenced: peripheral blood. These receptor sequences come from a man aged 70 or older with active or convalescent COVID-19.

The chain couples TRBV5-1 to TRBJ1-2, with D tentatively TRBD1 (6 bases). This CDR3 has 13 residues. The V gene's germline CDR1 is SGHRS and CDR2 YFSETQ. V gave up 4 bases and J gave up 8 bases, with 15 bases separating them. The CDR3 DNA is TGCGCCAGCAGCGAGGGGGACGGAGGAGGCTACACCTTC. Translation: CASSEGDGGGYTF.

The CDR3 DNA follows: TGTGCCAGCAGCTTATACGGGGTCCAAGAGACCCAGTACTTC. The encoded protein is CASSLYGVQETQYF. The chain couples TRBV7-2 to TRBJ2-5; TRBD2 might be the D (5 bases). Trimming removed 2 bases from V and 1 base from J, with 8 bases in between. In germline, CDR1 is SGHTA, CDR2 FQGNSA. The CDR3 covers 14 residues.

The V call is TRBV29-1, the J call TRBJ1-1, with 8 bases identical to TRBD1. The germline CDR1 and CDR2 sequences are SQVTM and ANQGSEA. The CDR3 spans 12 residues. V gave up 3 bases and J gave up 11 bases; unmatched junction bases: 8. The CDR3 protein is CSVDQPGGRAFF. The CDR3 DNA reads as TGCAGCGTTGACCAGCCAGGGGGCAGGGCTTTCTTT.

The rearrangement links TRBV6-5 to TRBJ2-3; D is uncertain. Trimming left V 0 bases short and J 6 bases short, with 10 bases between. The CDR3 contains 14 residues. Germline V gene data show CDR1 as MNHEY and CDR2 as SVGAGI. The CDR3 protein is CASSYSSGSDTQYF. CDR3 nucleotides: TGTGCCAGCAGTTACTCGTCCGGTTCGGATACGCAGTATTTT.

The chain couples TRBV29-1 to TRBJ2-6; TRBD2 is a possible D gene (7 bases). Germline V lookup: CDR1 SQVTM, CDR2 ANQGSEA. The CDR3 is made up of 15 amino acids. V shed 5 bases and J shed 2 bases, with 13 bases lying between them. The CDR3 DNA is TGCAGCGTTATGGGGGGGGCGGCTGGGGCCAACGTCCTGACTTTC. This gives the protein CSVMGGAAGANVLTF.

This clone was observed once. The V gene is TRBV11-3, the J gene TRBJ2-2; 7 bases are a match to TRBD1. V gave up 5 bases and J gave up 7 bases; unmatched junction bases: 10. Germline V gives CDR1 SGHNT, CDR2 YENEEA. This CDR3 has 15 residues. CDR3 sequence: CASSTLTGSGGELFF. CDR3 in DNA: TGTGCCAGCAGCACCCTGACAGGGTCGGGCGGGGAGCTGTTTTTT.

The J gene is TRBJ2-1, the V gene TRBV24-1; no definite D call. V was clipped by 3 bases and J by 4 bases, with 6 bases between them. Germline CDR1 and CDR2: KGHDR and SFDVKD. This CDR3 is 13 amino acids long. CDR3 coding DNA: TGTGCCACCAGTGATCCTTTATACAATGAGCAGTTCTTC. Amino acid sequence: CATSDPLYNEQFF.

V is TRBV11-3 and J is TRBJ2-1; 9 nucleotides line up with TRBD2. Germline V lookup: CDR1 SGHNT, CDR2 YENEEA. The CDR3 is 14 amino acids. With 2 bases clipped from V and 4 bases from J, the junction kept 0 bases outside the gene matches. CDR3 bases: TGTGCCAGCAGCTTAAGCGGGGGGTACAATGAGCAGTTCTTC. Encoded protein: CASSLSGGYNEQFF. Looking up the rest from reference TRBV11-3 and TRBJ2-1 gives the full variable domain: EAGVVQSPRYKIIEKKQPVAFWCNPISGHNTLYWYLQNLGQGPELLIRYENEEAVDDSQLPKDRFSAERLKGVDSTLKIQPAELGDSAVYLCASSLSGGYNEQFFGPGTRLTVL.

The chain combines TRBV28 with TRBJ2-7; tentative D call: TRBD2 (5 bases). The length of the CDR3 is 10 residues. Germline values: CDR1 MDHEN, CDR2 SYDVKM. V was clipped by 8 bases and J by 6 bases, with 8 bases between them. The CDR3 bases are TGTGCCAGCGGAGAGGGCGAGCAGTACTTC. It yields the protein CASGEGEQYF.

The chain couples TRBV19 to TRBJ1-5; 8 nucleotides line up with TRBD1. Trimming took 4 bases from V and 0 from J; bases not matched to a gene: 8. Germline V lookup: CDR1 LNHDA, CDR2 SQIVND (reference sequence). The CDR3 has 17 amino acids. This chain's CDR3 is CASSTGTGGYSNQPQHF. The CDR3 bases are TGTGCCAGTAGTACCGGGACAGGCGGTTATAGCAATCAGCCCCAGCATTTT.